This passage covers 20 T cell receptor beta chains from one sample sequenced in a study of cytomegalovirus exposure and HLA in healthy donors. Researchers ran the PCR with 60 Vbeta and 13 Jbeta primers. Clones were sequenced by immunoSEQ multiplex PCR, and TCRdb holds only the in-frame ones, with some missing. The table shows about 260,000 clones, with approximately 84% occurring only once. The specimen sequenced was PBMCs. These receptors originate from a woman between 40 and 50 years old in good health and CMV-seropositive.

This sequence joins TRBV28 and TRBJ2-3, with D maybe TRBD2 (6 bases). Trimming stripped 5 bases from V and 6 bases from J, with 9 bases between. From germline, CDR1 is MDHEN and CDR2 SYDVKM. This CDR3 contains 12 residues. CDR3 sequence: CASSPGGDTQYF. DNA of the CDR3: TGTGCCAGCAGTCCTGGGGGGGATACGCAGTATTTT.

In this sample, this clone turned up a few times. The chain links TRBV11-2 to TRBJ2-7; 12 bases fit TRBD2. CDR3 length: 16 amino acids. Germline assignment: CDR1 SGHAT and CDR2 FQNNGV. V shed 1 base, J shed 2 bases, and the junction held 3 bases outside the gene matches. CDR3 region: CASSLASGRVPYEQYF. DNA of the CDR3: TGTGCCAGCAGCTTAGCTAGCGGGAGGGTTCCCTACGAGCAGTACTTC.

CDR3 sequence: CASSATRAGDEQYF. Written as DNA, the CDR3 is TGTGCCAGCAGCGCCACTAGGGCAGGGGACGAGCAGTACTTC. The V and J genes are TRBV2 and TRBJ2-7; TRBD1 is a possible D gene (6 bases). Germline-derived CDR1 and CDR2 are SNHLY and FYNNEI. The V and J ends lost 6 bases and 5 bases respectively, with 17 bases between them. This CDR3 has 14 amino acids.

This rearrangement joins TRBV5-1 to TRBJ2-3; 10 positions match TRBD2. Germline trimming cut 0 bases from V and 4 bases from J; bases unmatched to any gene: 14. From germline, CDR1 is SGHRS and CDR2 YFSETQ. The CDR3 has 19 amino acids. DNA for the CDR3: TGCGCCAGCAGCTTGGCTGGTAGCGGGAGGCTAAGGAATTCAGATACGCAGTATTTT. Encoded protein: CASSLAGSGRLRNSDTQYF.

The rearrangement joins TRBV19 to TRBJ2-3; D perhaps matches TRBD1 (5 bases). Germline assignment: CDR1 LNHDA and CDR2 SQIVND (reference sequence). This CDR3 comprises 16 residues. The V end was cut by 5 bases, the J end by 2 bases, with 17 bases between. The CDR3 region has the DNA TGTGCCAGTAGTTCCCCAAGGGGCCCACTCACAGATACGCAGTATTTT. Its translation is CASSSPRGPLTDTQYF.

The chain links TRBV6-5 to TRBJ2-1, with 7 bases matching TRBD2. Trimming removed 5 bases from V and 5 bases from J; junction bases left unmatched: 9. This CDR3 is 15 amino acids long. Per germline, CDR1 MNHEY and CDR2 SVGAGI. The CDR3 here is CASSPGGEGNNEQFF. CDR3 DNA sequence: TGTGCCAGCAGTCCCGGCGGGGAGGGCAACAATGAGCAGTTCTTC.

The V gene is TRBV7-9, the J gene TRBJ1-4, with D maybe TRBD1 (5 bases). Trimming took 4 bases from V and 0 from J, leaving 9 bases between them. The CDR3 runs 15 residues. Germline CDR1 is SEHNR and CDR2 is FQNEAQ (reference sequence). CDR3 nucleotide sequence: TGTGCCAGCAGCTCGACAGCCGCAACTAATGAAAAACTGTTTTTT. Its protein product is CASSSTAATNEKLFF.

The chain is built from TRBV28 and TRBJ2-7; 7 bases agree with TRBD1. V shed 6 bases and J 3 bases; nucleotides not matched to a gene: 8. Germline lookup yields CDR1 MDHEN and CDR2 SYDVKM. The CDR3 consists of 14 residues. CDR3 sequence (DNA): TGTGCCAGCAGGACCTGGGACAGCGACTACGAGCAGTACTTC. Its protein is CASRTWDSDYEQYF.

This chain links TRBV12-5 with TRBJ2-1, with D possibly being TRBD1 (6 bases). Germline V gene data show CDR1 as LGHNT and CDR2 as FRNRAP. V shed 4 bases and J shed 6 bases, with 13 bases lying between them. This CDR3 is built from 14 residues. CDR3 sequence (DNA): TGTGCTAGTGGTTGGGACATTGCCCCCAATGAGCAGTTCTTC. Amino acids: CASGWDIAPNEQFF.

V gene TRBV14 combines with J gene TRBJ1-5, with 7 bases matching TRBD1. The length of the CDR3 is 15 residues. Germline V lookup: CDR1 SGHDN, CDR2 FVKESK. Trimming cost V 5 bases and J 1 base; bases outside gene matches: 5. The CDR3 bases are TGTGCCAGCAGCTCCCGACAGGGAAGCAATCAGCCCCAGCATTTT. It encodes CASSSRQGSNQPQHF.

The CDR3 DNA sequence: TGTGCCAGCAGCCAATGGACTGGAAGGTATTCTGAAGCTTTCTTT. Translation: CASSQWTGRYSEAFF. V usage is TRBV28 and J usage is TRBJ1-1; D gene ambiguous. Trimming took 6 bases from V and 6 from J, leaving 20 bases between them. This CDR3 contains 15 residues. Germline lookup yields CDR1 MDHEN and CDR2 SYDVKM.

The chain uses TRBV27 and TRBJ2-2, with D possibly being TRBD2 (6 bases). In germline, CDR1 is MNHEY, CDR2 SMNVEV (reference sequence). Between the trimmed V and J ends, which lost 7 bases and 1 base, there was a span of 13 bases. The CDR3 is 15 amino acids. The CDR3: CASKGRDRNTGELFF. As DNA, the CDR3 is TGTGCCAGCAAGGGGCGGGATCGGAACACCGGGGAGCTGTTTTTT.

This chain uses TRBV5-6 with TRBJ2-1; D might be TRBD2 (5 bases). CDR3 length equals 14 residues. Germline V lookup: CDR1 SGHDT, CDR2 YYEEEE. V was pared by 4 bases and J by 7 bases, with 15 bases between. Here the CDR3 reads CASSKTGIRNEQFF. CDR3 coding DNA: TGTGCCAGCAGCAAGACGGGAATAAGGAATGAGCAGTTCTTC.

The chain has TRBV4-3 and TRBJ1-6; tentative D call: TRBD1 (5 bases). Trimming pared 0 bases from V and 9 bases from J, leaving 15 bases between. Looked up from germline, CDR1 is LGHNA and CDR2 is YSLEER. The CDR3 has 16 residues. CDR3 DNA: TGCGCCAGCAGCCAAGATAAGGCAGGGAGGATTTCACCCCTCCACTTT. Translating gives CASSQDKAGRISPLHF.

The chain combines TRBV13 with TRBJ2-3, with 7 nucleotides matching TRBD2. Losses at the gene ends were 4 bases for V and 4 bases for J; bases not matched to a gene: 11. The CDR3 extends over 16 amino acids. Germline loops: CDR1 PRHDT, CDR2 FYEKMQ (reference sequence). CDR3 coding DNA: TGTGCCAGCAGCTGGCCGGCGGGAGTGTATGCAGATACGCAGTATTTT. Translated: CASSWPAGVYADTQYF.

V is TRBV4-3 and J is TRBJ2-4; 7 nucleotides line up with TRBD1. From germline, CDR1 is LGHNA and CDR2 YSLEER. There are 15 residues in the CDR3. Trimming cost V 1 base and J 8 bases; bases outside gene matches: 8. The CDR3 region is CASSQAPGQNDIQYF. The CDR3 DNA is TGCGCCAGCAGCCAAGCCCCGGGACAGAATGACATTCAGTACTTC.

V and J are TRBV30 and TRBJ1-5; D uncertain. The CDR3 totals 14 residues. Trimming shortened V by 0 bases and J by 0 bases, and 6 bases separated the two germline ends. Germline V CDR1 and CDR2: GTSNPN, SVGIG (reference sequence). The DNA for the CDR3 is TGTGCCTGGAGTGTCAGGAATAGCAATCAGCCCCAGCATTTT. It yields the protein CAWSVRNSNQPQHF.

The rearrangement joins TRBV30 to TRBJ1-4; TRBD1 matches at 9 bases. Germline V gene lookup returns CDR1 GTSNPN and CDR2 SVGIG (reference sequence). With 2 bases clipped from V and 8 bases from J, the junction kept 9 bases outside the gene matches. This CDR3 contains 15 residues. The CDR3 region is CAWSRSGQGGEKLFF. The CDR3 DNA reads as TGTGCCTGGAGTAGATCGGGACAGGGTGGAGAAAAACTGTTTTTT.

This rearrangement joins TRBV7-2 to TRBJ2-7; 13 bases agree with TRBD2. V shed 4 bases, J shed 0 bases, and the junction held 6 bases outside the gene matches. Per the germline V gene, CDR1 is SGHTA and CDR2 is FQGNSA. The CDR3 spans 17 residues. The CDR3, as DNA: TGTGCCAGCAGCTGGACTAGCGGGGGAATCAGCTCCTACGAGCAGTACTTC. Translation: CASSWTSGGISSYEQYF.

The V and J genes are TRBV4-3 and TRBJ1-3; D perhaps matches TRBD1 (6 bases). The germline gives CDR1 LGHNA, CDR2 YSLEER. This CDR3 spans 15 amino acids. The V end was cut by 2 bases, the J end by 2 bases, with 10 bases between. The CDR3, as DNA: TGCGCCAGCAGCCAATCTACAGGGACTGGAAACACCATATATTTT. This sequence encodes CASSQSTGTGNTIYF.